This T cell receptor (beta chain) was sequenced for a study of shared clonotypes between healthy human individuals. Study overall: Each donor contributed plates that comprised three CD4 naive, three CD4 memory, two CD8 naive and one CD8 memory. The study, taken as a whole, reports: Among several donors, about 5% of naive CD4 clonotypes were found in common. Large sequencing depth failed to make sorted-subset sequencing complete, rarefaction showed.

Method: immunoSEQ multiplex PCR; TCRdb's copy keeps in-frame clones and lacks some. The profile covers around 2,000,000 clones, with 90% to 95% appearing a single time and more than 0.1% taken by the ten largest. For this clone: Its cognate antigen is unknown. Distinct nucleotide sequences in the sample also encode this CDR3.

CDR1 and CDR2 (germline): MDHEN, SYDVKM. CDR3 length: 14 residues. V trimming: 6 bases; J trimming: 4 bases; junction bases outside the gene matches: 5. Healthy HIV-negative adults without recent acute infections or vaccinations served as donors. The sequencing input was naive CD4+ T cells sorted from blood. Subset described: CD45RA+ positively selected. The rearrangement joins TRBV28 to TRBJ1-3; TRBD1 agrees at 8 bases. The source is a man aged 18 to 29 in good health. The CDR3 nucleotides read TGTGCCAGCAGCCCAGGGGGCACGGGAAACACCATATATTTT. It codes for CASSPGGTGNTIYF.